This T cell receptor beta chain appears in the sequencing data of a study of CD8+CD57+ T cells in acquired aplastic anemia. Overall study context: Across the sorted CD4+ and CD8+ cells, DNA amounts averaged roughly 3 ug. Healthy donor CD4+ cell samples had a mean of roughly 10 million reads. Regarding the study as a whole: Almost 30 shared CD8+ CDR3s appeared highly expressed within patients' immunodominant clones.

V shed 0 bases and J shed 1 base, with 3 bases lying between them. This CDR3 spans 14 amino acids. Germline values: CDR1 ENHRY, CDR2 SYGVKD. TCR beta VDJ and CDR3 profiles were obtained from a genomic DNA template. MiXCR, applied by TCRdb to the reads, yields one record per CDR3 protein. The repertoire holds about 180,000 distinct CDR3 sequences, 35% to 50% seen once, with under 3% in the top ten. Comments on this clonotype: Its antigen remains unidentified.

Material: sorted CD4+, CD8+, or CD8+CD57+ T cells (not recorded which) from PBMCs. The chain carries TRBV10-3 and TRBJ2-2; D gene uncertain. This TCR derives from a human donor in good health. CDR3 amino acids: CAISESQNTGELFF. As DNA, the CDR3 is TGTGCCATCAGTGAGTCGCAGAACACCGGGGAGCTGTTTTTT.